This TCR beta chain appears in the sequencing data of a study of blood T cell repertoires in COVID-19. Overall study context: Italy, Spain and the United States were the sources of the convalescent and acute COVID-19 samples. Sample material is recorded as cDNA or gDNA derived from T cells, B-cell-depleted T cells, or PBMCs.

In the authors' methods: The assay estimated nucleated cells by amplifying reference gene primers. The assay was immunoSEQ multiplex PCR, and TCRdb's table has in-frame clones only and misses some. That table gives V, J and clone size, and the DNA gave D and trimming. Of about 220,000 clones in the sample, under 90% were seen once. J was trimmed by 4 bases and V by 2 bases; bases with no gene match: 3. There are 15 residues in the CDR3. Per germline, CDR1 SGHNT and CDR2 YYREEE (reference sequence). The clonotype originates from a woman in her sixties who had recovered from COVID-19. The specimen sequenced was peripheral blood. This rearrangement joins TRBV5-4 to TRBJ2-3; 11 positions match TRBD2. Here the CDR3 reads CASSFRSGGADTQYF. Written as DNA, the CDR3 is TGTGCCAGCAGCTTCCGTAGCGGGGGGGCAGATACGCAGTATTTT. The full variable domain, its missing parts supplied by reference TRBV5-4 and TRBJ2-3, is ETGVTQSPTHLIKTRGQQVTLRCSSQSGHNTVSWYQQALGQGPQFIFQYYREEENGRGNFPPRFSGLQFPNYSSELNVNALELDDSALYLCASSFRSGGADTQYFGPGTRLTVL.